The T cell receptor (beta chain) under discussion was sequenced for a study of blood T cell repertoires in COVID-19. Study background: Spain, Italy and the United States supplied samples that represented acute and convalescent COVID-19. T cells, B-cell-depleted T cells, or PBMCs provided the cDNA or gDNA that served as material.

Patients of the Seattle cohort, enrolled during active infection, were followed longitudinally. The CDR3 length is 14 residues. Trimming removed 7 bases at V and 0 bases at J, with 11 bases between. Germline V gene lookup returns CDR1 SGHRS and CDR2 YFSETQ. The table came from immunoSEQ multiplex PCR; TCRdb's copy has only in-frame clones and leaves some out. Altogether roughly 190,000 clones are present, around 85% being singletons, with the ten largest covering over 9.5%. The chain couples TRBV5-1 to TRBJ1-3; D may be TRBD1 (6 bases). The clonotype was recovered from a woman aged 55 to 70 with COVID-19, enrolled during active disease. Input material: peripheral blood. DNA for the CDR3: TGCGCCAGCGGACCACAGGGCTCTGGAAACACCATATATTTT. Protein: CASGPQGSGNTIYF.